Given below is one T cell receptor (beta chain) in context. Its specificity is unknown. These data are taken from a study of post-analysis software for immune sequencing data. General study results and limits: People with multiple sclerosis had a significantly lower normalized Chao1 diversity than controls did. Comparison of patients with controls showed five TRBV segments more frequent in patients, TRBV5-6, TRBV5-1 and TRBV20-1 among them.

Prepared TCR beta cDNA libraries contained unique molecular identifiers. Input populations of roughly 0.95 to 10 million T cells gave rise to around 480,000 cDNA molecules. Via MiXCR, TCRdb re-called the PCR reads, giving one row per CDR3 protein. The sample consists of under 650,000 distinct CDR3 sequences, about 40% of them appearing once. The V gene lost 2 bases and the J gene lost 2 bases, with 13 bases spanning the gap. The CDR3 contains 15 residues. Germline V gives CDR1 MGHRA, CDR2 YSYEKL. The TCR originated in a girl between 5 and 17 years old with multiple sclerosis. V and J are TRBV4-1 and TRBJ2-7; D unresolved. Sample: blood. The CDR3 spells CASSQKEMDAYEQYF. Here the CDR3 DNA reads TGCGCCAGCAGCCAAAAAGAGATGGACGCCTACGAGCAGTACTTC.